This TCR beta chain was identified in a study of CD8 T cells in Susac syndrome. Germline values: CDR1 LGHDT, CDR2 YNNKEL (reference sequence). Between the trimmed V and J ends, which lost 6 bases and 4 bases, there was a span of 15 bases. There are 15 residues in the CDR3. Each multiple sclerosis control was a treatment-naive patient with relapsing-remitting disease that was either stable or active. The RNA, about 0.45 to 1 ug, was put through reverse transcription using random hexamers. Amplification of TCR beta CDR3 across 54 Vbeta and 13 Jbeta was performed with immunoSEQ multiplex PCR. MiXCR, run by TCRdb on the immunoSEQ multiplex PCR reads, gives a single entry per CDR3 protein. The sample holds some 130,000 distinct CDR3 sequences; around 90% are singletons and the top ten take approximately 0.24%.

This rearrangement joins TRBV3-1 to TRBJ2-2; no reliable D call. This TCR derives from a human donor with multiple sclerosis. The sequenced sample was CD8+ T cells from PBMCs. CDR3: CASRALAGSTGELFF. CDR3 in DNA: TGTGCCAGCAGGGCCCTTGCAGGTAGCACCGGGGAGCTGTTTTTT.